A selection of T cell receptor beta chains follows, all from one sample in a study of blood T cells in healthy people across ages. MiXCR, run by TCRdb on the 5' RACE reads, gives a single entry per CDR3 protein. This table holds about 1.4 million distinct CDR3 sequences, around 59% found once. The source material was blood. The receptors originated from a man between 18 and 29 years old in good health. Each CDR3 is given with its conserved first and last residue. A D gene is named only where the DNA matches it firmly. The size field is filled for only some rows; it gives once, few, many or a size class.

V	size	D	J	length	CDR3	DNA
TRBV4-3	NA	NA	TRBJ1-2	18	CASSPQGGTGSPDYGYTF	TGCGCCAGCAGCCCACAAGGGGGTACGGGATCTCCCGACTATGGCTACACCTTC
TRBV7-9	NA	NA	TRBJ2-7	15	CARSLASGPSYEQYF	TGTGCCAGGAGCTTAGCGTCCGGGCCTTCCTACGAGCAGTACTTC
TRBV5-1	NA	TRBD1	TRBJ2-2	14	CASREGASPGELFF	TGCGCCAGCAGAGAGGGGGCTTCTCCCGGGGAGCTGTTTTTT
TRBV6-1	NA	TRBD1	TRBJ1-1	14	CASIMTGVNTEAFF	TGTGCCAGCATCATGACAGGGGTAAACACTGAAGCTTTCTTT
TRBV4-1	few	TRBD1	TRBJ2-5	16	CASSQEDSGGKETQYF	TGCGCCAGCAGCCAAGAAGACTCAGGGGGCAAAGAGACCCAGTACTTC
TRBV12-3/TRBV12-4	NA	TRBD1	TRBJ2-1	16	CASSGQGFGSYNEQFF	TGTGCCAGCAGTGGACAGGGGTTTGGATCCTACAATGAGCAGTTCTTC
TRBV21-1	NA	NA	TRBJ1-2	14	CASSKRQLPYGYTF	TGTGCCAGCAGCAAGCGACAACTACCCTATGGCTACACCTTC
TRBV12-3/TRBV12-4	NA	NA	TRBJ1-2	16	CASSLGTARSNYGYTF	TGTGCCAGCAGTTTAGGGACAGCCAGATCTAACTATGGCTACACCTTC
TRBV20-1	NA	TRBD2	TRBJ2-1	14	CSAPTSGSNNEQFF	TGCAGTGCCCCTACTAGCGGGAGTAATAATGAGCAGTTCTTC
TRBV20-1	NA	TRBD2	TRBJ2-1	15	CSAQGRGEKYNEQFF	TGCAGTGCCCAGGGGCGGGGGGAAAAATACAATGAGCAGTTCTTC
TRBV2	NA	NA	TRBJ1-1	12	CASNQVNTEAFF	TGTGCCAGCAATCAGGTGAACACTGAAGCTTTCTTT
TRBV10-1	NA	NA	TRBJ2-3	13	CASSGTLKDTQYF	TGCGCCAGCAGCGGGACTCTGAAGGATACGCAGTATTTT
TRBV12-3/TRBV12-4	NA	NA	TRBJ2-1	13	CAISLRRYNEQFF	TGTGCCATCAGTTTAAGACGCTACAATGAGCAGTTCTTC
TRBV7-8	NA	NA	TRBJ1-5	16	CASSYGRMNSNQPQHF	TGTGCCAGCAGCTACGGGCGAATGAATAGCAATCAGCCCCAGCATTTT
TRBV20-1	NA	NA	TRBJ1-1	10	CSATGSEAFF	TGCAGTGCTACAGGGAGTGAAGCTTTCTTT
TRBV20-1	NA	NA	TRBJ1-5	15	CSARKGSGYNQPQHF	TGCAGTGCTCGGAAAGGGTCAGGGTACAATCAGCCCCAGCATTTT
TRBV6-1	NA	NA	TRBJ2-5	13	CASSPGGWETQYF	TGTGCCAGCTCCCCTGGGGGGTGGGAGACCCAGTACTTC
TRBV18	NA	NA	TRBJ1-2	15	CASSPSFDSQGGYTF	TGTGCCAGCTCACCGAGCTTTGACAGTCAGGGTGGCTACACCTTC
TRBV10-1	once	NA	TRBJ1-2	14	CASSAAGRNYDYTF	TGCGCCAGCAGTGCCGCAGGACGAAACTATGACTACACCTTC
TRBV25-1	NA	NA	TRBJ2-7	14	CASSETGRSYGQYF	TGTGCCAGCAGTGAAACAGGGAGATCCTACGGGCAGTACTTC
TRBV20-1	NA	NA	TRBJ2-7	13	CSATKTPGDEQYF	TGCAGTGCTACCAAAACGCCGGGAGACGAGCAGTACTTC
TRBV10-3	NA	NA	TRBJ2-7	13	CAISLDDSYEQYF	TGTGCCATCAGTCTGGACGACTCCTACGAGCAGTACTTC
TRBV29-1	NA	NA	TRBJ2-3	13	CSVGQLGADTQYF	TGCAGCGTTGGACAGCTAGGCGCAGATACGCAGTATTTT
TRBV2	NA	NA	TRBJ2-7	13	CASSEYQGYEQYF	TGTGCCAGCAGTGAATATCAGGGCTACGAGCAGTACTTC
TRBV4-1	few	NA	TRBJ1-2	14	CASSLRWSPYGYTF	TGCGCCAGCAGCTTACGATGGAGCCCGTATGGCTACACCTTC
TRBV7-2	NA	NA	TRBJ1-2	18	CASSPNVRGGTGQYGYTF	TGTGCCAGCAGCCCGAACGTAAGGGGAGGTACAGGACAATATGGCTACACCTTC
TRBV10-3	NA	NA	TRBJ2-1	13	CAISAWGENEQFF	TGTGCCATCAGCGCCTGGGGGGAGAATGAGCAGTTCTTC
TRBV6-1	once	NA	TRBJ2-1	14	CASTSAPRGDTQFF	TGTGCCAGTACGAGTGCACCGCGGGGAGATACGCAGTTCTTC
TRBV28	few	TRBD2	TRBJ2-7	15	CASSLLGTRGYEQYF	TGTGCCAGCAGTTTATTAGGGACTAGAGGCTACGAGCAGTACTTC
TRBV28	NA	NA	TRBJ2-4	16	CASRTDSLLAKNIQYF	TGTGCCAGCAGGACTGACAGCCTCCTAGCCAAAAACATTCAGTACTTC
TRBV2	NA	NA	TRBJ1-2	11	CASNRAYGYTF	TGTGCCAGCAACAGGGCCTATGGCTACACCTTC
TRBV11-2	NA	TRBD1	TRBJ1-2	19	CASSPLVETGDFGFYGYTF	TGTGCCAGCAGCCCCTTGGTGGAGACAGGGGATTTCGGTTTCTATGGCTACACCTTC
TRBV10-3	few	NA	TRBJ2-7	15	CAISEIVVEAYEQYF	TGTGCCATCAGTGAGATCGTCGTGGAGGCCTACGAGCAGTACTTC
TRBV13	NA	NA	TRBJ2-7	11	CASSPVAEQYF	TGTGCCAGCAGCCCAGTCGCCGAGCAGTACTTC
TRBV5-1	once	NA	TRBJ2-4	12	CASSDTGTDKYF	TGCGCCAGCAGCGACACCGGGACCGACAAGTACTTC
TRBV20-1	NA	NA	TRBJ1-1	12	CSASWGATEAFF	TGCAGTGCTAGCTGGGGGGCTACTGAAGCTTTCTTT
TRBV29-1	few	TRBD1	TRBJ2-1	12	CSGRQGHNEQFF	TGCAGCGGAAGACAGGGTCACAATGAGCAGTTCTTC
TRBV6-5	NA	NA	TRBJ1-5	14	CATGADYSNQPQHF	TGTGCCACCGGGGCAGACTATAGCAATCAGCCCCAGCATTTT
TRBV6-6	NA	TRBD1	TRBJ2-7	15	CASSYGDRTGYEQYF	TGTGCCAGCAGTTACGGGGATCGGACAGGCTACGAGCAGTACTTC
TRBV20-1	NA	NA	TRBJ2-7	15	CSARLPTYPSYEQYF	TGCAGTGCTAGACTTCCGACGTACCCGTCCTACGAGCAGTACTTC
TRBV7-9	NA	NA	TRBJ1-2	14	CASSPDTVNYGYTF	TGTGCCAGCAGCCCCGACACGGTTAACTATGGCTACACCTTC
TRBV12-3/TRBV12-4	few	NA	TRBJ2-4	14	CASSFTLAKNIQYF	TGTGCCAGCAGTTTCACCTTAGCCAAAAACATTCAGTACTTC
TRBV4-1	NA	TRBD1	TRBJ2-7	15	CASRGTAASYNEQYF	TGCGCCAGCCGAGGGACAGCCGCTTCCTACAATGAGCAGTACTTC
TRBV5-1	NA	NA	TRBJ1-1	15	CASSLVGGAHTEAFF	TGCGCCAGCAGCTTGGTCGGGGGCGCGCACACTGAAGCTTTCTTT
TRBV20-1	NA	TRBD2	TRBJ2-5	13	CSVSSGGARTQYF	TGCAGTGTATCCAGCGGGGGGGCGCGGACCCAGTACTTC
TRBV6-2/TRBV6-3	few	NA	TRBJ1-5	16	CASSYQRVAGYQPQHF	TGTGCCAGCAGTTACCAACGGGTGGCGGGTTATCAGCCCCAGCATTTT
TRBV2	NA	TRBD2	TRBJ2-3	17	CASSGEGLAGRRDTQYF	TGTGCCAGCAGTGGGGAGGGACTAGCGGGACGTCGTGATACGCAGTATTTT
TRBV7-2	NA	TRBD2	TRBJ2-7	15	CASSFIASGVYEQYF	TGTGCCAGCAGCTTCATTGCTAGCGGGGTCTACGAGCAGTACTTC
TRBV11-2	NA	NA	TRBJ2-7	16	CASSLQPGLGDYEQYF	TGTGCCAGCAGCTTACAACCGGGACTCGGGGACTACGAGCAGTACTTC
TRBV15	NA	TRBD2	TRBJ2-3	16	CATSSLAGGSADTQYF	TGTGCCACCAGCAGTTTAGCGGGGGGTAGTGCAGATACGCAGTATTTT
TRBV29-1	few	TRBD2	TRBJ2-1	14	CSGGTSGLYNEQFF	TGCAGCGGGGGTACTAGCGGGCTATACAATGAGCAGTTCTTC
TRBV6-5	NA	TRBD2	TRBJ2-7	16	CASRATSGRFGNEQYF	TGTGCCAGCAGGGCGACTAGCGGGAGGTTTGGCAACGAGCAGTACTTC
TRBV29-1	NA	NA	TRBJ2-2	12	CSATGGTGELFF	TGCAGCGCGACGGGTGGCACCGGGGAGCTGTTTTTT
TRBV5-1	NA	TRBD2	TRBJ2-5	16	CASSRGVREEQETQYF	TGCGCCAGCAGCCGTGGGGTGCGGGAGGAACAAGAGACCCAGTACTTC
TRBV6-6	NA	TRBD1	TRBJ2-7	14	CASTPGQSSYEQYF	TGTGCCAGCACCCCGGGACAGAGCTCCTACGAGCAGTACTTC
TRBV20-1	NA	TRBD2	TRBJ2-7	14	CSAKQAGGTYEQYF	TGCAGTGCTAAACAAGCGGGGGGAACCTACGAGCAGTACTTC
TRBV3-1	NA	NA	TRBJ1-2	15	CASSQEVTGQYGYTF	TGTGCCAGCAGCCAAGAGGTAACAGGGCAGTATGGCTACACCTTC
TRBV29-1	NA	NA	TRBJ2-7	16	CSVEAVSGDTSYEQYF	TGCAGCGTTGAAGCGGTCAGTGGGGACACAAGCTACGAGCAGTACTTC
TRBV4-1	NA	TRBD2	TRBJ2-7	15	CASSQPTSGRYEQYF	TGCGCCAGCAGCCAACCGACTAGCGGGAGATACGAGCAGTACTTC